This entry is about one T cell receptor (beta chain). There are 16 residues in the CDR3. V gave up 6 bases and J gave up 5 bases; unmatched junction bases: 11. Germline-derived CDR1 and CDR2 are WSHSY and SAAADI. The data derive from a study of blood T cell repertoires in COVID-19. Study in general: The study drew acute and convalescent COVID-19 samples from the United States, Italy and Spain. Sample material is recorded as cDNA or gDNA derived from T cells, B-cell-depleted T cells, or PBMCs.

Original processing methods: Scientists estimated how many nucleated cells there were by amplifying reference gene primers. Profiled with immunoSEQ multiplex PCR; TCRdb holds only in-frame clones, not every one. V, J and clone size are taken as reported in that table, and D and trimming were inferred from the DNA itself. The sample records about 170,000 clones, about four fifths being singletons. Sequencing input: peripheral blood. The clonotype was recovered from a man between 65 and 80 years old with active or convalescent COVID-19. The chain couples TRBV10-2 to TRBJ1-1, with 11 bases lining up with TRBD1. The CDR3 coding sequence is TGCGCCAGCAGGCCACTGGGACAGGGGGTTGCGACTGAAGCTTTCTTT. Amino acid sequence: CASRPLGQGVATEAFF.